The 20 T cell receptor beta chains listed next were all sequenced from one sample in a study of blood T cell repertoires in COVID-19. The table came from immunoSEQ multiplex PCR; TCRdb's copy has only in-frame clones and leaves some out. The repertoire has fewer than 250,000 clones, roughly nine tenths of them found once; the top ten carry 1.1%. The sequencing sample was made of peripheral blood. All receptors come from a man between 25 and 39 years old with acute or convalescent COVID-19.

Regarding this clone: Other DNA sequences within the sample encode an identical CDR3. This chain joins TRBV7-3 and TRBJ2-5; the D is unclear. V was pared by 0 bases and J by 1 base, with 3 bases between. The CDR3 loop spans 13 amino acids. Germline V gives CDR1 SGHTA, CDR2 FQGTGA. Here the CDR3 reads CASSLTRQETQYF. CDR3 coding DNA: TGTGCCAGCAGCTTAACGCGCCAAGAGACCCAGTACTTC.

The rearrangement uses TRBV3-1 (or the pseudogene TRBV3-2) and TRBJ1-4; no clear D gene. CDR3 length equals 15 residues. V shed 3 bases and J shed 0 bases, with 8 bases lying between them. Germline assignment: CDR1 LGHDT and CDR2 YNNKEL (reference sequence). The CDR3 DNA reads TGTGCCAGCAGCCAGAGTTACCCAACTAATGAAAAACTGTTTTTT. It encodes CASSQSYPTNEKLFF.

CDR3 DNA: TGTGCCAGCAGGACGAGCACTAGTAACGAGCAGTACTTC. This codes for CASRTSTSNEQYF. This chain connects TRBV12-3 or TRBV12-4 to TRBJ2-7, with D possibly being TRBD2 (5 bases). V was trimmed by 6 bases and J by 5 bases, leaving 14 bases between them. The CDR3 is 13 residues long.

V gene TRBV5-1 combines with J gene TRBJ2-5, with 8 bases aligning to TRBD2. The CDR3 extends over 17 amino acids. CDR1 SGHRS and CDR2 YFSETQ come from the germline V gene. Germline trimming cut 0 bases from V and 0 bases from J; bases unmatched to any gene: 7. CDR3 DNA: TGCGCCAGCAGCTTGGCCCCCAGCGGGGGTTACCAAGAGACCCAGTACTTC. Protein: CASSLAPSGGYQETQYF. The full variable domain, in which reference TRBV5-1 and TRBJ2-5 provide the parts outside the CDR3, is KAGVTQTPRYLIKTRGQQVTLSCSPISGHRSVSWYQQTPGQGLQFLFEYFSETQRNKGNFPGRFSGRQFSNSRSEMNVSTLELGDSALYLCASSLAPSGGYQETQYFGPGTRLLVL.

This rearrangement joins TRBV29-1 to TRBJ2-2; D not resolved. The CDR3 consists of 14 residues. Germline-derived CDR1 and CDR2 are SQVTM and ANQGSEA. Deletions cut 4 bases from V and 5 bases from J, with 14 bases between. The CDR3 protein is CSVVLATSTGELFF. DNA for the CDR3: TGCAGCGTTGTCCTCGCCACAAGTACCGGGGAGCTGTTTTTT.

The J gene is TRBJ2-3, the V gene TRBV6-4, with 8 bases fitting TRBD2. Germline V gives CDR1 MRHNA, CDR2 SNTAGT. CDR3 length: 15 amino acids. V was clipped by 2 bases and J by 3 bases; unmatched bases: 4. The CDR3 protein is CASSDLSGGTDTQYF. In DNA form, the CDR3 reads TGTGCCAGCAGTGACCTGAGCGGGGGTACAGATACGCAGTATTTT.

This chain joins TRBV6-5 and TRBJ1-2; D not resolved. CDR1 MNHEY and CDR2 SVGAGI come from the germline V gene. The germline V and J ends were trimmed by 10 bases and 9 bases, with 21 bases remaining between them. This CDR3 has 13 residues. The CDR3 spells CATSYPGGPRYTF. The CDR3 nucleotides read TGTGCCACCTCGTACCCCGGAGGTCCCCGCTACACCTTC.

The chain links TRBV2 to TRBJ1-2; D not certain. Trimming took off 4 bases at V and 4 bases at J, with 10 bases between the two ends. Germline assignment: CDR1 SNHLY and CDR2 FYNNEI. This CDR3 comprises 13 residues. The CDR3: CASSGVGSYGYTF. The CDR3 DNA reads TGTGCCAGCAGTGGTGTAGGGAGCTATGGCTACACCTTC.

Turning to this clone: The junction does not match germline at one end; this may be a read error. This chain connects TRBV7-7 to TRBJ2-5; a weak D match, TRBD2 (5 bases). This CDR3 has 14 residues. In germline, CDR1 is SSHAT, CDR2 FNYEAQ (reference sequence). In DNA form, the CDR3 reads TGTGCTAGCAGCCGAGGACTTGGTGATGGGACCCAGTACTTC. This sequence encodes CASSRGLGDGTQYF.

The chain combines TRBV25-1 with TRBJ2-3; 7 bases fit TRBD1. V was clipped by 3 bases and J by 0 bases; unmatched bases: 9. Germline V gene data show CDR1 as MGHDK and CDR2 as SYGVNS. The CDR3 is 17 residues long. CDR3 amino acids: CASSDGRQGRSTDTQYF. The CDR3, as DNA: TGTGCCAGCAGTGATGGGAGACAGGGACGGAGCACAGATACGCAGTATTTT.

This clone came up a few times. The chain combines TRBV18 with TRBJ1-2, with TRBD1 identical over 7 bases. This CDR3 is built from 14 residues. Germline V gene lookup returns CDR1 KGHSH and CDR2 LQKENI. V shed 3 bases and J 3 bases; nucleotides not matched to a gene: 4. The CDR3 DNA is TGTGCCAGCTCACCCGGACAGGTTTACTATGGCTACACCTTC. Protein product: CASSPGQVYYGYTF.

This chain connects TRBV19 to TRBJ1-4, with 8 bases matching TRBD1. The CDR3 is made up of 14 amino acids. The germline V gene encodes CDR1 LNHDA and CDR2 SQIVND (reference sequence). V lost 7 bases and J lost 8; bases outside the gene matches: 9. CDR3: CASTPQGVNEKLFF. In DNA form, the CDR3 reads TGTGCCAGTACCCCACAGGGGGTTAACGAAAAACTGTTTTTT.

The chain uses TRBV5-1 and TRBJ1-2, with 9 bases that match TRBD1. Germline V gene lookup returns CDR1 SGHRS and CDR2 YFSETQ. This CDR3 has 17 amino acids. V shed 4 bases, J shed 4 bases, and the junction held 14 bases outside the gene matches. This CDR3 is CASSLGTGRAVLYGYTF. For the CDR3, the DNA is TGCGCCAGCAGCCTGGGGACAGGGAGAGCCGTGCTCTATGGCTACACCTTC.

The chain couples TRBV18 to TRBJ2-3, with 14 bases aligning to TRBD2. Germline V gene lookup returns CDR1 KGHSH and CDR2 LQKENI. The CDR3 totals 16 residues. V was clipped by 6 bases and J by 2 bases; unmatched bases: 4. This CDR3 is CASSGLAGELTDTQYF. In DNA form, the CDR3 reads TGTGCCAGCTCGGGACTAGCGGGGGAACTCACAGATACGCAGTATTTT.

This chain links TRBV30 with TRBJ2-1; the D gene is possibly TRBD2 (7 bases). This CDR3 has 17 residues. Looked up from germline, CDR1 is GTSNPN and CDR2 is SVGIG (reference sequence). Trimming shortened V by 2 bases and J by 4 bases, and 21 bases separated the two germline ends. The CDR3 DNA follows: TGTGCCTGGAGTCGGCTCGGGGGGCGTAGGATATACAATGAGCAGTTCTTC. It encodes CAWSRLGGRRIYNEQFF.

The chain links TRBV5-1 to TRBJ1-4, with TRBD1 identical over 8 bases. This CDR3 comprises 15 residues. Germline CDR1 is SGHRS and CDR2 is YFSETQ. With 5 bases clipped from V and 8 bases from J, the junction kept 11 bases outside the gene matches. CDR3 in amino acids: CASRVLGQGDEKLFF. DNA of the CDR3: TGCGCCAGCAGGGTTCTCGGACAGGGTGACGAAAAACTGTTTTTT.

The chain uses TRBV5-5 and TRBJ2-7, with 10 bases identical to TRBD1. Germline CDR1 and CDR2: SGHKS and YYEKEE (reference sequence). The CDR3 loop spans 15 amino acids. Trimming at V came to 0 bases and at J to 2 bases, leaving 2 bases not matched to a gene. CDR3 DNA: TGTGCCAGCAGCTTGGCCGGACAGGGGGCCTACGAGCAGTACTTC. Encoded protein: CASSLAGQGAYEQYF.

The chain employs TRBV28 and TRBJ2-3, with 7 bases fitting TRBD2. This CDR3 contains 15 residues. Unmatched junction bases numbered 16, after V lost 10 bases and J lost 6 bases. Germline V lookup: CDR1 MDHEN, CDR2 SYDVKM. The CDR3 DNA reads as TGTGCCACACTCTTCCGCGGGAGCCTTGCCGATACGCAGTATTTT. Translated: CATLFRGSLADTQYF.

The genes are TRBV19 and TRBJ1-2; 7 bases fit TRBD1. Trimming took 11 bases from V and 6 from J; bases not matched to a gene: 6. This CDR3 has 11 residues. Germline loops: CDR1 LNHDA, CDR2 SQIVND (reference sequence). CDR3 DNA sequence: TGTGCCTTGCGGGACAGACATGGCTACACCTTC. This sequence encodes CALRDRHGYTF.

The genes are TRBV6-2 or TRBV6-3 and TRBJ2-7; D is unresolved. The CDR3 runs 15 residues. V was pared by 6 bases and J by 7 bases, with 22 bases between. Germline V gene lookup returns CDR1 MNHEY and CDR2 SVGEGT. CDR3 DNA: TGTGCCAGCAGCCCCGTAGAGTCCGAGGTTGGAGAGCAGTACTTC. Translated, it gives CASSPVESEVGEQYF.